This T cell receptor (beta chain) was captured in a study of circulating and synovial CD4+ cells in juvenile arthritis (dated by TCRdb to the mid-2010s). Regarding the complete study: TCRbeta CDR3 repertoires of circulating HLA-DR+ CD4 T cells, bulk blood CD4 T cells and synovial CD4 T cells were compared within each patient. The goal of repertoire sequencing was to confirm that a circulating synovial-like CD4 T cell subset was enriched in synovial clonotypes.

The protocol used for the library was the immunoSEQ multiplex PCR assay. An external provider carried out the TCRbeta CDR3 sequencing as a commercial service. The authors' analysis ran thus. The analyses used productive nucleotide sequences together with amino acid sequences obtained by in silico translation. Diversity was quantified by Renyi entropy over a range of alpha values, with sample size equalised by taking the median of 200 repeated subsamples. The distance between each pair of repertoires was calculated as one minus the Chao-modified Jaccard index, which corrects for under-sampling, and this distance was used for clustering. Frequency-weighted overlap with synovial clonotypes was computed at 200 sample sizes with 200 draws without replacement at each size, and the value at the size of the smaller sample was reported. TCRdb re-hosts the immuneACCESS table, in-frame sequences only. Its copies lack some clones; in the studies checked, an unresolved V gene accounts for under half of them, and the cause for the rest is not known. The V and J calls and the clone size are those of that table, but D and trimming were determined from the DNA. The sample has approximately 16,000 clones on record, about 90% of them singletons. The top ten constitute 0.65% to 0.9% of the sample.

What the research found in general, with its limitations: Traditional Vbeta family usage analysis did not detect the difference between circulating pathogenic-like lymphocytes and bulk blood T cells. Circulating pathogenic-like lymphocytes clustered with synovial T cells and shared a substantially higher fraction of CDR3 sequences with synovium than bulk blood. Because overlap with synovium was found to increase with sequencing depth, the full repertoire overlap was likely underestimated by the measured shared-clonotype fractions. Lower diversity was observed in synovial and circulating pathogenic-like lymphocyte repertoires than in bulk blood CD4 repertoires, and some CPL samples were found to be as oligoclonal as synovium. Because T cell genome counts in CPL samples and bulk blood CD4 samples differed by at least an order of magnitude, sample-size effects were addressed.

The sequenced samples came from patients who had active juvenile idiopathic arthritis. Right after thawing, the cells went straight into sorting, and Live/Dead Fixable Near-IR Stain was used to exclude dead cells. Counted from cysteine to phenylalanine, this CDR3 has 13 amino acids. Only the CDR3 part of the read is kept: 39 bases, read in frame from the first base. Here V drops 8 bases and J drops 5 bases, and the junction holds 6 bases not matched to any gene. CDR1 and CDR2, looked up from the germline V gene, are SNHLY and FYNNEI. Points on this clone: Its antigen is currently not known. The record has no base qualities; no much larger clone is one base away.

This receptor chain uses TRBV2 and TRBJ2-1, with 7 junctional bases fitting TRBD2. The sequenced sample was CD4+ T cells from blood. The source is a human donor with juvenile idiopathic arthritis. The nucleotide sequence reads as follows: TGTGCCAGCTCGCGGGAGCGCGACAATGAGCAGTTCTTC. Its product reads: CASSRERDNEQFF.